This passage covers 26 T cell receptor beta chains from one sample sequenced in a study of blood T cell repertoires in COVID-19. Profiled with immunoSEQ multiplex PCR; TCRdb holds only in-frame clones, not every one. The repertoire holds some 200,000 clones, about 81% seen once, with approximately 5.2% in the top ten. The sample comprised peripheral blood. The receptors come from a woman aged 65 to 85 with COVID-19, enrolled during active disease.

This CDR3 is CASSLVGQGATVDGYTF. Written as DNA, the CDR3 is TGTGCCAGCAGCTTAGTGGGACAGGGGGCGACCGTCGATGGCTACACCTTC. The V call is TRBV7-2, the J call TRBJ1-2; 12 bases agree with TRBD1. The V gene end was trimmed by 1 base and the J gene end by 6 bases; junction bases not matched to a gene: 9. The CDR3 consists of 17 residues. Germline lookup yields CDR1 SGHTA and CDR2 FQGNSA.

The chain couples TRBV2 to TRBJ2-1; tentatively, D is TRBD1 (6 bases). From germline, CDR1 is SNHLY and CDR2 FYNNEI. V was cut by 5 bases and J by 0 bases, with 8 bases left in between. The CDR3 spans 14 residues. The CDR3 loop is CASSIQGSYNEQFF. CDR3 nucleotide sequence: TGTGCCAGCAGTATACAGGGCTCCTACAATGAGCAGTTCTTC.

This chain connects TRBV5-6 to TRBJ2-5, with TRBD2 identical over 7 bases. J lost 5 bases, V lost 2 bases, and 9 bases had no gene match. Per germline, CDR1 SGHDT and CDR2 YYEEEE. This CDR3 comprises 15 residues. The CDR3 DNA follows: TGTGCCAGCAGCTTCCCAGTGGGGGGGGATGAGACCCAGTACTTC. This sequence encodes CASSFPVGGDETQYF.

This chain links TRBV5-6 with TRBJ1-4; no firm D call. This CDR3 is 15 amino acids long. V shed 1 base and J shed 8 bases, with 15 bases lying between them. Germline V lookup: CDR1 SGHDT, CDR2 YYEEEE. The CDR3 loop reads CASSLRGKIAEKLFF. In nucleotides, the CDR3 is TGTGCCAGCAGCTTGCGGGGAAAAATAGCGGAAAAACTGTTTTTT.

This clone has just a few counts. The V and J genes are TRBV6-5 and TRBJ2-7; D might be TRBD2 (6 bases). Germline-derived CDR1 and CDR2 are MNHEY and SVGAGI. This CDR3 is 16 amino acids long. Trimming stripped 2 bases from V and 0 bases from J, with 14 bases between. The CDR3 region has the DNA TGTGCCAGCAGTTACCTCCGAGGAGGGGCCTCCTACGAGCAGTACTTC. Protein sequence: CASSYLRGGASYEQYF.

This rearrangement joins TRBV27 to TRBJ1-2; D call uncertain. Trimming removed 8 bases at V and 4 bases at J, with 20 bases between. Germline V gives CDR1 MNHEY, CDR2 SMNVEV (reference sequence). The CDR3 is made up of 15 amino acids. The CDR3 here is CASHNLGSPSYGYTF. CDR3 DNA: TGTGCCAGCCATAACCTAGGGAGCCCGAGCTATGGCTACACCTTC.

The genes are TRBV6-2 or TRBV6-3 and TRBJ2-7, with 7 bases lining up with TRBD1. Germline CDR1 MNHEY, CDR2 SVGEGT. This CDR3 has 16 amino acids. V lost 1 base and J lost 1; bases outside the gene matches: 7. CDR3 DNA sequence: TGTGCCAGCAGTTACTTGGCAGGGGGTATGTCCTACGAGCAGTACTTC. Translated: CASSYLAGGMSYEQYF.

This sequence joins TRBV28 and TRBJ2-7; possibly TRBD2 for D (6 bases). Trimming pared 2 bases from V and 4 bases from J, leaving 12 bases between. Germline CDR1 MDHEN, CDR2 SYDVKM. The CDR3 length is 14 residues. The CDR3 region has the DNA TGTGCCAGCAGTTTAGGAGGGCCTCGGTACGAGCAGTACTTC. This encodes CASSLGGPRYEQYF. The full variable domain, with the rest looked up from reference TRBV28 and TRBJ2-7, is DVKVTQSSRYLVKRTGEKVFLECVQDMDHENMFWYRQDPGLGLRLIYFSYDVKMKEKGDIPEGYSVSREKKERFSLILESASTNQTSMYLCASSLGGPRYEQYFGPGTRLTVT.

The gene calls are TRBV6-5 and TRBJ1-2; 12 bases match TRBD1. The CDR3 loop spans 15 amino acids. In germline, CDR1 is MNHEY, CDR2 SVGAGI. V shed 0 bases, J shed 8 bases, and the junction held 4 bases outside the gene matches. This chain's CDR3 is CASSYSGTGGMGYTF. DNA for the CDR3: TGTGCCAGCAGTTACTCGGGGACAGGGGGCATGGGCTACACCTTC.

The chain couples TRBV28 to TRBJ1-3; no definite D call. The V gene's germline CDR1 is MDHEN and CDR2 SYDVKM. Trimming removed 7 bases at V and 2 bases at J, with 9 bases between. CDR3 length: 13 amino acids. As DNA, the CDR3 is TGTGCCAGCACCCTCCTAGCTGGAAACACCATATATTTT. Encoded protein: CASTLLAGNTIYF.

The chain combines TRBV7-2 with TRBJ2-1; TRBD2 agrees at 7 bases. V was clipped by 5 bases and J by 1 base; unmatched bases: 5. The CDR3 is 15 amino acids. Germline V gives CDR1 SGHTA, CDR2 FQGNSA. In DNA, the CDR3 is TGTGCCAGCAGCCGCGGACTAGATTCCTACAATGAGCAGTTCTTC. Protein product: CASSRGLDSYNEQFF.

The genes are TRBV13 and TRBJ1-2; the D gene is possibly TRBD1 (5 bases). CDR1 is PRHDT, CDR2 FYEKMQ, per germline (reference sequence). This CDR3 is built from 13 residues. Trimming shortened V by 2 bases and J by 7 bases, and 11 bases separated the two germline ends. For the CDR3, the DNA is TGTGCCAGCAGCTTACGACAGAATACTGGCTACACCTTC. It specifies CASSLRQNTGYTF.

This chain links TRBV5-4 with TRBJ2-3; 11 bases agree with TRBD2. The CDR3 spans 17 residues. J gave up 5 bases and V 0 bases, and 8 bases lay outside the gene matches. Looked up from germline, CDR1 is SGHNT and CDR2 is YYREEE (reference sequence). The CDR3 bases are TGTGCCAGCAGCTTGGGGGGTAGCGGGAGGGCCAGAGATACGCAGTATTTT. Translated: CASSLGGSGRARDTQYF.

The chain employs TRBV5-4 and TRBJ2-4, with TRBD1 matching over 11 bases. The CDR3 spans 17 residues. The ends lost 3 bases at V and 4 bases at J; junction bases unmatched: 9. From germline, CDR1 is SGHNT and CDR2 YYREEE (reference sequence). CDR3 residues: CASSSRDRGVSKNIQYF. The CDR3 nucleotides are TGTGCCAGCAGCTCCCGGGACAGGGGGGTATCGAAAAACATTCAGTACTTC.

V is TRBV18 and J is TRBJ1-4; D is perhaps TRBD1 (6 bases). CDR1 and CDR2 (germline): KGHSH, LQKENI. The germline V and J ends were trimmed by 8 bases and 7 bases, with 11 bases remaining between them. The CDR3 length is 12 residues. The CDR3 here is CASRDTPEKLFF. In nucleotides, the CDR3 is TGTGCCAGCCGGGACACACCTGAAAAACTGTTTTTT. The entire variable domain, with the rest obtained from reference TRBV18 and TRBJ1-4, is as follows: NAGVMQNPRHLVRRRGQEARLRCSPMKGHSHVYWYRQLPEEGLKFMVYLQKENIIDESGMPKERFSAEFPKEGPSILRIQQVVRGDSAAYFCASRDTPEKLFFGSGTQLSVL.

The CDR3 DNA reads as TGCGCCAGCAGCTTGGACCCGGGACAGAAGTATGGCTACACCTTC. Its protein product is CASSLDPGQKYGYTF. The V call is TRBV5-1, the J call TRBJ1-2; 7 bases line up with TRBD1. There are 15 residues in the CDR3. V gave up 0 bases and J gave up 5 bases; unmatched junction bases: 7. The germline V gene encodes CDR1 SGHRS and CDR2 YFSETQ.

This clone showed up just a few times. The V and J genes are TRBV7-9 and TRBJ1-3; D gene unclear. V was pared by 5 bases and J by 3 bases, with 14 bases between. The CDR3 consists of 15 residues. Germline V gene sequence: CDR1 SEHNR, CDR2 FQNEAQ (reference sequence). The CDR3 sequence: CASSPPFRLGNTIYF. The CDR3 DNA follows: TGTGCCAGCAGCCCCCCATTCAGGCTTGGAAACACCATATATTTT.

The chain has TRBV7-2 and TRBJ2-7; 10 bases match TRBD1. V shed 2 bases, J shed 6 bases, and the junction held 13 bases outside the gene matches. Germline CDR1 is SGHTA and CDR2 is FQGNSA. The CDR3 sequence is 17 residues long. CDR3 sequence: CASSLIPSGQGNPEQYF. CDR3 nucleotide sequence: TGTGCCAGCAGCTTAATCCCGTCGGGACAGGGGAACCCCGAGCAGTACTTC.

The chain's CDR3 is CASSLREVYNSPLHF. The CDR3 bases are TGTGCCAGCAGTTTAAGAGAAGTCTATAATTCACCCCTCCACTTT. This rearrangement joins TRBV28 to TRBJ1-6; unclear D gene. Germline CDR1 reads MDHEN; CDR2 reads SYDVKM. CDR3 size: 15 residues. With 2 bases removed from V and 3 bases from J, the gap between germline ends came to 8 bases.

CDR3 amino acids: CAIRGTGLNTGELFF. In nucleotides, the CDR3 is TGTGCCATCAGAGGGACAGGGTTGAACACCGGGGAGCTGTTTTTT. The chain carries TRBV10-3 and TRBJ2-2, with 9 bases fitting TRBD1. CDR1 is ENHRY, CDR2 SYGVKD, per germline. CDR3 size: 15 residues. The V and J ends lost 6 bases and 1 base, in that order; junction bases with no gene match: 3.

The CDR3 loop is CASSLREGLAFF. CDR3 DNA: TGTGCCAGCAGCTTGAGGGAGGGCTTGGCTTTCTTT. This sequence joins TRBV5-6 and TRBJ1-1; D unclear. V lost 1 base and J 11 bases, leaving 12 bases between the germline ends. The CDR3 totals 12 residues. The germline CDR1 and CDR2 sequences are SGHDT and YYEEEE.

This clone has just one count. The rearrangement links TRBV7-2 to TRBJ1-2; D might be TRBD1 (5 bases). V was shortened by 5 bases and J by 0 bases, with 22 bases between the two germline ends. This CDR3 has 18 amino acids. CDR1 is SGHTA, CDR2 FQGNSA, per germline. The CDR3 here is CASSRSTAGKLSNYGYTF. DNA for the CDR3: TGTGCCAGCAGCCGCTCCACTGCAGGGAAGTTGTCTAACTATGGCTACACCTTC.

This chain links TRBV28 with TRBJ2-1, with 9 bases identical to TRBD1. The J segment lost 11 bases and the V segment lost 3 bases, leaving 2 bases of the junction unmatched. The V gene's germline CDR1 is MDHEN and CDR2 SYDVKM. This CDR3 is built from 12 residues. CDR3 amino acids: CASSLGQGKQFF. For the CDR3, the DNA is TGTGCCAGCAGTTTGGGACAGGGAAAGCAGTTCTTC.

This clone was picked up one time. V is TRBV7-2 and J is TRBJ2-2; the match to TRBD1 covers 10 bases. Trimming at V came to 3 bases and at J to 4 bases, leaving 5 bases not matched to a gene. The CDR3 is 16 amino acids. Germline V gene data show CDR1 as SGHTA and CDR2 as FQGNSA. CDR3 DNA sequence: TGTGCCAGCAGCTTGTGGGACAGGGGAGGCACCGGGGAGCTGTTTTTT. It is translated as CASSLWDRGGTGELFF.

The gene calls are TRBV16 and TRBJ2-5, with TRBD2 matching 10 bases. Germline CDR1 is KGHSY and CDR2 is FQNENV. The CDR3 spans 15 residues. J was trimmed by 5 bases and V by 4 bases; bases with no gene match: 7. The CDR3 region is CASSPSGRGEETQYF. The CDR3 DNA reads as TGTGCCAGCAGCCCTAGCGGGAGAGGAGAGGAGACCCAGTACTTC. The variable domain in full, with the rest retrieved from reference TRBV16 and TRBJ2-5, is GEEVAQTPKHLVRGEGQKAKLYCAPIKGHSYVFWYQQVLKNEFKFLISFQNENVFDETGMPKERFSAKCLPNSPCSLEIQATKLEDSAVYFCASSPSGRGEETQYFGPGTRLLVL.

This chain connects TRBV28 to TRBJ2-7; 11 positions agree with TRBD2. CDR1 is MDHEN, CDR2 SYDVKM, per germline. The CDR3 is made up of 18 amino acids. The V segment lost 6 bases and the J segment 7 bases; nucleotides outside the gene matches: 20. Written as DNA, the CDR3 is TGTGCCAGCAGACTTCGGACTAGCGGGCGCTTACTTGCTCGGGAGCAGTACTTC. The encoded protein is CASRLRTSGRLLAREQYF.